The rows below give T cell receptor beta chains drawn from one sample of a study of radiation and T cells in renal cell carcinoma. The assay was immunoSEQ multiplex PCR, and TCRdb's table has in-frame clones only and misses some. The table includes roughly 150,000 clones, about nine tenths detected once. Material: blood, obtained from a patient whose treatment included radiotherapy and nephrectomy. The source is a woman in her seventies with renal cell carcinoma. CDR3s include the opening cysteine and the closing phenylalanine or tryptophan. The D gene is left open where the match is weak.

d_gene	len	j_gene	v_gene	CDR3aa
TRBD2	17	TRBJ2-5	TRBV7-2	CASSSLGQRGAQETQYF
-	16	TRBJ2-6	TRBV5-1	CASSLAGSSGANVLTF
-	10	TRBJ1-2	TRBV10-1	CASSWRGYTF
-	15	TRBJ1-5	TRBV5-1	CASSLSGESNQPQHF
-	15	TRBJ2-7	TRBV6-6	CASSSLDRLSYEQYF
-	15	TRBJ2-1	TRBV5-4	CASSLEGSSFNEQFF
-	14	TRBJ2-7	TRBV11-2	CASSLVQKSYEQYF
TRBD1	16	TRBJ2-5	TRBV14	CASSQVGQGVRETQYF
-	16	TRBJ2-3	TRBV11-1	CASSPRYPEVTDTQYF
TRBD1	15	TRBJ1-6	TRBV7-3	CASSLAGTGVSPLHF
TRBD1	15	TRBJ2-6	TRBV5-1	CASSSGTAGANVLTF
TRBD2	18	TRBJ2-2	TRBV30	CAWALAGSFRVDTGELFF
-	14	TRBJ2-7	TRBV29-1	CSVALTVSAYEQYF
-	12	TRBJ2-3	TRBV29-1	CSLGEGTDTQYF
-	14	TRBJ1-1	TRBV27	CASSLQLMNTEAFF
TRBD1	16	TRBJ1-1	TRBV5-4	CASSTGGPSLNTEAFF
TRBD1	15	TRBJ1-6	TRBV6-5	CASSYYPQGDSPLHF
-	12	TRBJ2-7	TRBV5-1	CASSLGLDEQYF
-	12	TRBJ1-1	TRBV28	CASSSQGTEAFF
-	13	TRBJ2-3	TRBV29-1	CSVGPASTDTQYF
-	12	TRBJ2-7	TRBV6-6	CASSYSPGEQYF
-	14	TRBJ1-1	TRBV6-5	CASQGRGLNTEAFF
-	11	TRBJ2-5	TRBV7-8	CASSPAETQYF
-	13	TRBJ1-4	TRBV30	CAWSFSHNEKLFF
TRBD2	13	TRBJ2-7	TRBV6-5	CASSYTSGYEQYF
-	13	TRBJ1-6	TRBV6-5	CASSWTENSPLHF
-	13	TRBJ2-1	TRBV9	CASSVNPRGEQFF
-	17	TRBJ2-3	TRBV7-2	CASSLARRKGVGDTQYF
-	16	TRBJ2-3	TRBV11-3	CASSLGLASSTDTQYF
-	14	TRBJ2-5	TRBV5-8	CASSLGLGRETQYF
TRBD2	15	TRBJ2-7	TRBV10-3	CAISATSGDSYEQYF
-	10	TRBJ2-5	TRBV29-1	CSVAKETQYF
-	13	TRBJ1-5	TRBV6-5	CASSLDRNQPQHF
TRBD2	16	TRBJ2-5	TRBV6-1	CASSEAGAGVQETQYF
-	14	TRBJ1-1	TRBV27	CASSRTTRHGATFF
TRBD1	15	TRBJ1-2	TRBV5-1	CASSPKTGDTYGYTF
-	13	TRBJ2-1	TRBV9	CASSVEQYNEQFF
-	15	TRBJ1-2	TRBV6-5	CASSPGGWGHYGYTF
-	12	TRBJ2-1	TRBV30	CAWSGGTGEQFF
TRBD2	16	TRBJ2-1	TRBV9	CASSVGPSGSNNEQFF
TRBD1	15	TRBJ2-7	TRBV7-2	CASSQPGQGRYEQYF
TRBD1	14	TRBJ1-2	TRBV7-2	CASWVRTGISGYTF
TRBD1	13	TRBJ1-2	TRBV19	CASTSTGGGGYTF
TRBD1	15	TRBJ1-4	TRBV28	CASNQWTGPSEKLFF
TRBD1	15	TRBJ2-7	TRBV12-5	CASGLAPGQLNEQYF
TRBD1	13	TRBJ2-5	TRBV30	CAWSGQGFETQYF
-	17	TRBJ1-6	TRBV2	CASRTQAQSSYNSPLHF
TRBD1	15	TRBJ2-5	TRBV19	CASRIVGQIQETQYF
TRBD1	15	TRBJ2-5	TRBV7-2	CASSFWTGGPETQYF
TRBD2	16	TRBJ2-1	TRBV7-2	CASSRTGTSSYNEQFF
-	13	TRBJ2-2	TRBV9	CASSVAQGGELFF
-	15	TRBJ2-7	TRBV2	CASSEVGQGGYEQYF
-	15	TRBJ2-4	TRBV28	CASSGSSLAKNIQYF